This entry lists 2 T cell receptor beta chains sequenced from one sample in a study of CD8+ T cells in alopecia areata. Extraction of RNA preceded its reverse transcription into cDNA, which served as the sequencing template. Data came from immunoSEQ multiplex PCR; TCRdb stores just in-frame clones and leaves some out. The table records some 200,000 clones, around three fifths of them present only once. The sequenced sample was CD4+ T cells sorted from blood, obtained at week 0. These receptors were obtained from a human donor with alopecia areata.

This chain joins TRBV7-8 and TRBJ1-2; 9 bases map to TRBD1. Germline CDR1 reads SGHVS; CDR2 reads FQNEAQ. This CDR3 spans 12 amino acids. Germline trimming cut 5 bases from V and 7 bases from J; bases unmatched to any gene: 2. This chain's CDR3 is CASSAQGAGYTF. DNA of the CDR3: TGTGCCAGCAGCGCACAGGGGGCTGGCTACACCTTC.

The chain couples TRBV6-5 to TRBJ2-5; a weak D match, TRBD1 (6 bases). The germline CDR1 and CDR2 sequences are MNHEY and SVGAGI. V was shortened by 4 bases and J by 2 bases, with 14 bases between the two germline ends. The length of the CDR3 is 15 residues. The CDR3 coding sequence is TGTGCCAGCAGTTGGGGCCAGGGGTCACAAGAGACCCAGTACTTC. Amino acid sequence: CASSWGQGSQETQYF.